The 20 T cell receptor beta chains presented below share a single source sample, sequenced in a study of blood T cell repertoires in COVID-19. Assay used: immunoSEQ multiplex PCR; TCRdb lists only in-frame clones, some missing. The profile covers 400,000 or so clones, with 80% to 90% appearing a single time and roughly 1.1% taken by the ten largest. Material: PBMCs or T cells enriched from blood (not recorded which). The receptors here all came from a man aged 25-40 years who had recovered from COVID-19.

The rearrangement uses TRBV7-9 and TRBJ2-1; 9 bases match TRBD2. The germline V gene has CDR1 SEHNR and CDR2 FQNEAQ (reference sequence). Germline trimming cut 0 bases from V and 4 bases from J; bases unmatched to any gene: 1. This CDR3 spans 15 amino acids. Written as DNA, the CDR3 is TGTGCCAGCAGCTTAGCGCTAGCGGGATACAATGAGCAGTTCTTC. Amino acids: CASSLALAGYNEQFF.

Concerning this clone: Other nucleotide sequences from this sample produce the same CDR3. CDR3 sequence: CASSLGTGGGQPQHF. CDR3 nucleotides: TGCGCCAGCAGCTTGGGTACAGGGGGTGGTCAGCCCCAGCATTTT. The chain employs TRBV5-1 and TRBJ1-5; 8 nucleotides agree with TRBD1. Germline CDR1 and CDR2: SGHRS and YFSETQ. Trimming at V came to 0 bases and at J to 6 bases, leaving 5 bases not matched to a gene. The CDR3 runs 15 residues.

A remark on this clone: This same CDR3 is encoded by further DNA sequences in the sample. J is TRBJ1-5 and V is TRBV3-1 (or the pseudogene TRBV3-2), with D hard to call. Germline V gives CDR1 LGHDT, CDR2 YNNKEL (reference sequence). Trimming stripped 0 bases from V and 4 bases from J, with 4 bases between. The CDR3 contains 13 residues. The CDR3 is CASSQDLNQPQHF. DNA of the CDR3: TGTGCCAGCAGCCAAGACCTGAATCAGCCCCAGCATTTT.

This clone was seen more than once but under ten times. The V gene is TRBV4-2, the J gene TRBJ1-1; D is unresolved. The CDR3 consists of 11 residues. The germline V gene encodes CDR1 LGHNA and CDR2 YNFKEQ. Deletions cut 0 bases from V and 9 bases from J, with 5 bases between. CDR3 in DNA: TGTGCCAGCAGCCAAGAGTATAAAGCTTTCTTT. It encodes CASSQEYKAFF.

This clone occurred once. The rearrangement links TRBV5-1 to TRBJ2-3, with D tentatively TRBD2 (7 bases). Trimming stripped 6 bases from V and 3 bases from J, with 17 bases between. CDR3 length: 15 amino acids. Germline V lookup: CDR1 SGHRS, CDR2 YFSETQ. DNA for the CDR3: TGCGCCAGCACCCGGGGGGCAGCTGAAACAGATACGCAGTATTTT. Residues: CASTRGAAETDTQYF.

The chain has TRBV28 and TRBJ2-2, with TRBD2 matching over 14 bases. Trimming removed 3 bases from V and 6 bases from J; junction bases left unmatched: 3. This CDR3 is built from 16 residues. Germline CDR1 MDHEN, CDR2 SYDVKM. This CDR3 reads CASSFGLAGGSGELFF. CDR3 nucleotide sequence: TGTGCCAGCAGTTTTGGACTAGCGGGAGGTTCCGGGGAGCTGTTTTTT.

In DNA form, the CDR3 reads TGCGCCAGCAGTGTGGTGAGGAATGAAAAACTGTTTTTT. Translated: CASSVVRNEKLFF. The chain is built from TRBV10-2 and TRBJ1-4; D not certain. The germline V gene has CDR1 WSHSY and CDR2 SAAADI. V lost 4 bases and J 5 bases, leaving 8 bases between the germline ends. The CDR3 is 13 residues long.

The gene calls are TRBV7-6 and TRBJ2-4; D remains unclear. This CDR3 is 16 amino acids long. V lost 5 bases to trimming and J lost 0 bases, with 14 bases between them. In germline, CDR1 is SGHVS, CDR2 FNYEAQ. Here the CDR3 DNA reads TGTGCCAGCAGCCCAGTGAGTGGGCCAGCCAAAAACATTCAGTACTTC. Translated, it gives CASSPVSGPAKNIQYF.

The genes are TRBV19 and TRBJ1-2; TRBD1 matches at 10 bases. Germline V gives CDR1 LNHDA, CDR2 SQIVND (reference sequence). This CDR3 has 16 residues. V lost 0 bases and J lost 5; bases outside the gene matches: 6. This chain's CDR3 is CASSIDLGQGIYGYTF. The CDR3 DNA reads as TGTGCCAGTAGTATAGATCTGGGACAGGGGATATATGGCTACACCTTC.

V gene TRBV10-3 combines with J gene TRBJ2-1, with 8 nucleotides matching TRBD2. J lost 8 bases, V lost 4 bases, and 7 bases had no gene match. Germline-derived CDR1 and CDR2 are ENHRY and SYGVKD. The CDR3 contains 14 residues. DNA for the CDR3: TGTGCCATCAGTGGGGTCCCGGGAGGGGATGAGCAGTTCTTC. Its protein product is CAISGVPGGDEQFF.

For this clone: This same CDR3 is encoded by further DNA sequences in the sample. CDR3 region: CATSDNAGGRNTGELFF. CDR3 in DNA: TGTGCCACCAGTGATAATGCGGGAGGGAGGAACACCGGGGAGCTGTTTTTT. This chain connects TRBV24-1 to TRBJ2-2; TRBD2 matches at 9 bases. This CDR3 has 17 residues. V shed 3 bases and J 1 base; nucleotides not matched to a gene: 5. Germline lookup yields CDR1 KGHDR and CDR2 SFDVKD.

The chain uses TRBV18 and TRBJ1-2, with D possibly TRBD1 on 5 matching bases. This CDR3 has 15 amino acids. V lost 6 bases, J lost 6 bases, and 20 bases lay in between. The V gene's germline CDR1 is KGHSH and CDR2 LQKENI. The CDR3 loop is CASSPGTGDSNGYTF. For the CDR3, the DNA is TGTGCCAGCTCCCCCGGGACGGGGGATTCGAATGGCTACACCTTC.

The chain links TRBV6-5 to TRBJ2-6; D remains ambiguous. Germline CDR1 MNHEY, CDR2 SVGAGI. The CDR3 has 15 residues. V was clipped by 5 bases and J by 0 bases, with 8 bases between them. Written as DNA, the CDR3 is TGTGCCAGCAGTCGCGGCTACTCTGGGGCCAACGTCCTGACTTTC. Its protein product is CASSRGYSGANVLTF.

The chain combines TRBV5-1 with TRBJ2-3; the match to TRBD1 covers 7 bases. The germline V gene encodes CDR1 SGHRS and CDR2 YFSETQ. Trimming removed 6 bases from V and 1 base from J; junction bases left unmatched: 8. This CDR3 has 15 amino acids. Here the CDR3 DNA reads TGCGCCAGCACTTTGACAGGGCCAGGCACAGATACGCAGTATTTT. Translation: CASTLTGPGTDTQYF.

The CDR3 reads CASSPGTGAVKNIQYF. CDR3 nucleotide sequence: TGTGCCAGCAGTCCCGGGACAGGGGCGGTCAAAAACATTCAGTACTTC. V usage is TRBV27 and J usage is TRBJ2-4; the match to TRBD1 covers 10 bases. CDR3 length: 16 residues. CDR1 MNHEY and CDR2 SMNVEV come from the germline V gene (reference sequence). V lost 5 bases to trimming and J lost 3 bases; unmatched junction nucleotides: 7.

This clone was seen a single time. The CDR3 reads CATSPRGGQANYGYTF. For the CDR3, the DNA is TGTGCCACCAGCCCCCGCGGGGGACAAGCGAACTATGGCTACACCTTC. The chain links TRBV15 to TRBJ1-2; perhaps TRBD1 as D (6 bases). V lost 5 bases to trimming and J lost 2 bases, with 18 bases between them. Germline V gene lookup returns CDR1 LNHNV and CDR2 YYDKDF (reference sequence). There are 16 residues in the CDR3.

This chain uses TRBV15 with TRBJ2-1, with 9 nucleotides matching TRBD2. This CDR3 is 15 amino acids long. With V trimmed by 1 base and J by 3 bases, 1 base remained unmatched. Germline assignment: CDR1 LNHNV and CDR2 YYDKDF (reference sequence). The CDR3 region is CATSRGLADYNEQFF. Here the CDR3 DNA reads TGTGCCACCAGCAGAGGACTAGCGGACTACAATGAGCAGTTCTTC. Combining the CDR3 with reference TRBV15 and TRBJ2-1 gives the whole variable domain DAMVIQNPRYQVTQFGKPVTLSCSQTLNHNVMYWYQQKSSQAPKLLFHYYDKDFNNEADTPDNFQSRRPNTSFCFLDIRSPGLGDTAMYLCATSRGLADYNEQFFGPGTRLTVL.

This sequence joins TRBV11-1 and TRBJ2-2, with 7 bases lining up with TRBD1. After removal of 5 bases from V and 9 bases from J, the junction contained 15 bases not matched to a gene. The CDR3 runs to 16 residues. Germline V lookup: CDR1 SGHAT, CDR2 FQDESV (reference sequence). CDR3 DNA: TGTGCCAGCAGCGCCGCCGACAGGGTTTCTGCACGGGAGCTGTTTTTT. Amino acids: CASSAADRVSARELFF.

The chain carries TRBV5-1 and TRBJ2-7; D might be TRBD2 (5 bases). Trimming took 4 bases from V and 2 from J, leaving 10 bases between them. The CDR3 has 13 amino acids. CDR1 and CDR2 from the germline V gene are SGHRS and YFSETQ. Here the CDR3 reads CASSPRGAYEQYF. The CDR3 region has the DNA TGCGCCAGCAGCCCCCGGGGAGCCTACGAGCAGTACTTC.

This chain joins TRBV7-3 and TRBJ2-6, with 7 bases that match TRBD1. Germline V gene data show CDR1 as SGHTA and CDR2 as FQGTGA. The CDR3 consists of 16 residues. V was pared by 5 bases and J by 2 bases, with 6 bases of the junction left unmatched. The CDR3 DNA reads TGTGCCAGCAGCCCAGGACAGGCGGCTGGGGCCAACGTCCTGACTTTC. This encodes CASSPGQAAGANVLTF.